One sample yielded the 30 T cell receptor beta chains listed below, sequenced in a study of technical replicates of blood from a few donors (dated by TCRdb to 2015 to 2018). The library was generated by the immunoSEQ multiplex PCR assay. Not all clones reach the TCRdb copy of this immuneACCESS table, which keeps in-frame sequences only. Checked studies attribute under half of the gap to unresolved V genes and leave the rest unexplained. The sample table holds 83,000 or so clones, of which roughly nine tenths were seen once. Over 0.2% of the sample is held by the ten biggest clonotypes. The sample comprised T cells isolated from PBMCs. The origin of the receptors is a human donor in good health.

This clone was seen a single time. This chain joins TRBV4-1 and TRBJ2-7; TRBD1 matches 9 bases. This CDR3 has 16 residues. With 3 bases clipped from V and 3 bases from J, the junction kept 9 bases outside the gene matches. Germline V lookup: CDR1 MGHRA, CDR2 YSYEKL. CDR3 region: CASSQTPGQGNYEQYF. CDR3 nucleotides: TGCGCCAGCAGCCAGACGCCGGGACAGGGTAACTACGAGCAGTACTTC.

The chain has TRBV28 and TRBJ2-1, with 12 bases fitting TRBD2. This CDR3 has 20 residues. J gave up 3 bases and V 3 bases, and 15 bases lay outside the gene matches. Germline-derived CDR1 and CDR2 are MDHEN and SYDVKM. The DNA for the CDR3 is TGTGCCAGCAGTTTTAAGTTTCCGAGACTAGCGGGGGATATCTACAATGAGCAGTTCTTC. As protein: CASSFKFPRLAGDIYNEQFF.

The chain uses TRBV10-3 and TRBJ1-5, with a possible D match to TRBD1 (5 bases). This CDR3 comprises 14 residues. Trimming took off 0 bases at V and 8 bases at J, with 11 bases between the two ends. Germline V gene lookup returns CDR1 ENHRY and CDR2 SYGVKD. As DNA, the CDR3 is TGTGCCATCAGTGAGTCTGGGGCGGGAAAGCCCCAGCATTTT. Translated: CAISESGAGKPQHF.

The chain joins TRBV28 to TRBJ2-2, with unresolved D. V was cut by 7 bases and J by 5 bases, with 14 bases left in between. The CDR3 totals 14 residues. Germline CDR1 MDHEN, CDR2 SYDVKM. In nucleotides, the CDR3 is TGTGCCAGCATCCTCACCATCGGGACCGGGGAGCTGTTTTTT. It specifies CASILTIGTGELFF.

The chain uses TRBV9 and TRBJ2-7, with D perhaps matching TRBD2 (5 bases). V lost 3 bases and J 4 bases, leaving 14 bases between the germline ends. Germline V CDR1 and CDR2: SGDLS, YYNGEE. The CDR3 is made up of 14 amino acids. The CDR3: CASSAGEYGYEQYF. The CDR3 DNA is TGTGCCAGCAGCGCCGGGGAGTACGGGTACGAGCAGTACTTC.

CDR3 nucleotide sequence: TGTGCCAGCAGCTGGGCTACAGCTTCTGGAAACACCATATATTTT. Translated: CASSWATASGNTIYF. The V call is TRBV7-9, the J call TRBJ1-3; D is ambiguous. Germline loops: CDR1 SEHNR, CDR2 FQNEAQ (reference sequence). Deletions cut 4 bases from V and 1 base from J, with 11 bases between. The CDR3 is made up of 15 amino acids.

V is TRBV30 and J is TRBJ1-1; maybe TRBD1 (5 bases). The germline V gene encodes CDR1 GTSNPN and CDR2 SVGIG (reference sequence). The CDR3 runs to 14 residues. Trimming removed 0 bases from V and 4 bases from J, with 12 bases in between. CDR3 DNA sequence: TGTGCCTGGAGTGTAGGGTCGGGGGGCACTGAAGCTTTCTTT. Amino acid sequence: CAWSVGSGGTEAFF.

The chain couples TRBV19 to TRBJ2-2, with TRBD2 matching over 7 bases. After removal of 6 bases from V and 3 bases from J, the junction contained 10 bases not matched to a gene. The CDR3 sequence is 16 residues long. Germline V gene data show CDR1 as LNHDA and CDR2 as SQIVND (reference sequence). CDR3 DNA sequence: TGTGCCAGTAGCCCTTTGTCTAGCGGATACACCGGGGAGCTGTTTTTT. Its translation: CASSPLSSGYTGELFF.

The J gene is TRBJ2-3, the V gene TRBV11-2; 13 bases agree with TRBD2. Unmatched junction bases numbered 9, after V lost 2 bases and J lost 4 bases. Germline CDR1 SGHAT, CDR2 FQNNGV. The CDR3 has 18 residues. CDR3 DNA sequence: TGTGCCAGCAGCTTATCAGGACTAGCGGGGGCCCCCCCAGATACGCAGTATTTT. It codes for CASSLSGLAGAPPDTQYF.

This clone was picked up one time. V is TRBV28 and J is TRBJ1-3, with 7 bases aligning to TRBD1. After removal of 6 bases from V and 4 bases from J, the junction contained 18 bases not matched to a gene. CDR3 length equals 18 residues. Germline CDR1 reads MDHEN; CDR2 reads SYDVKM. CDR3 amino acids: CASSHLIRQGRMGNTIYF. CDR3 bases: TGTGCCAGCAGCCACCTAATAAGACAGGGACGGATGGGAAACACCATATATTTT.

A note on this clone: The same CDR3 arises from other DNA sequences in this sample as well. The chain combines TRBV7-9 with TRBJ2-7; 7 bases map to TRBD1. Germline V CDR1 and CDR2: SEHNR, FQNEAQ (reference sequence). The CDR3 runs to 15 residues. V was clipped by 3 bases and J by 1 base; unmatched bases: 6. The CDR3 region has the DNA TGTGCCAGCAGCTTGGACGCAGGGGGTTCCTACGAGCAGTACTTC. The encoded protein is CASSLDAGGSYEQYF.

The rearrangement uses TRBV7-9 and TRBJ1-2; 8 bases line up with TRBD1. CDR3 length: 18 residues. With V trimmed by 2 bases and J by 5 bases, 16 bases remained unmatched. Germline-derived CDR1 and CDR2 are SEHNR and FQNEAQ (reference sequence). CDR3 DNA: TGTGCCAGCAGCTTACTCTTTATCGGTCCAGGGGGCAAGTATGGCTACACCTTC. Its translation is CASSLLFIGPGGKYGYTF.

V and J are TRBV19 and TRBJ1-1; D possibly corresponds to TRBD1 (5 bases). There are 16 residues in the CDR3. Between the trimmed V and J ends, which lost 5 bases and 3 bases, there was a span of 19 bases. Per germline, CDR1 LNHDA and CDR2 SQIVND (reference sequence). The CDR3 nucleotides read TGTGCCAGTAGTCCCCAAGGGACCACGGGAGACACTGAAGCTTTCTTT. Translating it yields CASSPQGTTGDTEAFF.

This chain joins TRBV7-9 and TRBJ2-1, with D tentatively TRBD2 (7 bases). V was clipped by 5 bases and J by 6 bases, with 17 bases between them. The CDR3 sequence is 15 residues long. CDR1 SEHNR and CDR2 FQNEAQ come from the germline V gene (reference sequence). The CDR3 sequence is CASSLLGGGSNEQFF. For the CDR3, the DNA is TGTGCCAGCAGCCTTCTAGGGGGGGGCTCCAATGAGCAGTTCTTC.

V gene TRBV18 combines with J gene TRBJ1-6; the match to TRBD1 covers 9 bases. The CDR3 loop spans 14 amino acids. Trimming removed 6 bases from V and 9 bases from J; junction bases left unmatched: 6. Per germline, CDR1 KGHSH and CDR2 LQKENI. The CDR3 loop reads CASSLGQGGSPLHF. As DNA, the CDR3 is TGTGCCAGCTCCTTGGGACAGGGTGGTTCACCCCTCCACTTT.

The chain couples TRBV11-2 to TRBJ1-1; TRBD1 agrees at 8 bases. Unmatched junction bases numbered 3, after V lost 5 bases and J lost 4 bases. Germline V gene data show CDR1 as SGHAT and CDR2 as FQNNGV. This CDR3 has 13 residues. CDR3 nucleotides: TGTGCCAGCAGCGCAACAGGGGGCACTGAAGCTTTCTTT. Translated, it gives CASSATGGTEAFF. Using reference TRBV11-2 and TRBJ1-1 for the parts outside the CDR3, the full variable domain is EAGVAQSPRYKIIEKRQSVAFWCNPISGHATLYWYQQILGQGPKLLIQFQNNGVVDDSQLPKDRFSAERLKGVDSTLKIQPAKLEDSAVYLCASSATGGTEAFFGQGTRLTVV.

The chain links TRBV15 to TRBJ1-3; TRBD1 matches at 8 bases. CDR1 LNHNV and CDR2 YYDKDF come from the germline V gene (reference sequence). Trimming removed 3 bases from V and 4 bases from J; junction bases left unmatched: 2. The CDR3 contains 14 residues. CDR3 residues: CATSSRQGGNTIYF. Written as DNA, the CDR3 is TGTGCCACCAGCAGCAGACAGGGGGGAAACACCATATATTTT.

The chain joins TRBV5-6 to TRBJ1-6; 8 bases match TRBD1. CDR3 length: 15 amino acids. The V gene end was trimmed by 0 bases and the J gene end by 8 bases; junction bases not matched to a gene: 4. Germline values: CDR1 SGHDT, CDR2 YYEEEE. CDR3 region: CASSLVPQGDSPLHF. CDR3 nucleotide sequence: TGTGCCAGCAGCTTGGTGCCACAGGGGGATTCACCCCTCCACTTT.

This rearrangement joins TRBV18 to TRBJ2-7, with 7 bases that match TRBD2. V lost 3 bases, J lost 1 base, and 15 bases stayed unmatched. The CDR3 runs to 18 residues. Per the germline V gene, CDR1 is KGHSH and CDR2 is LQKENI. This CDR3 reads CASSPSKAGEGGSYEQYF. DNA of the CDR3: TGTGCCAGCTCACCTTCTAAGGCGGGAGAGGGTGGTTCCTACGAGCAGTACTTC.

The V and J genes are TRBV7-8 and TRBJ1-1, with D hard to call. The CDR3 is 16 residues long. V dropped 4 bases and J dropped 3 bases, with 18 bases sitting between them. Germline CDR1 reads SGHVS; CDR2 reads FQNEAQ. The chain's CDR3 is CASSSSYLARDTEAFF. The CDR3 DNA sequence: TGTGCCAGCAGCTCTTCATATCTGGCTCGGGACACTGAAGCTTTCTTT.

V is TRBV5-1 and J is TRBJ1-2; a weak D match, TRBD1 (5 bases). There are 14 residues in the CDR3. Germline V gene lookup returns CDR1 SGHRS and CDR2 YFSETQ. V was pared by 4 bases and J by 7 bases, with 17 bases between. CDR3 sequence reads: CASSQRTRDSGYTF. The CDR3 DNA follows: TGCGCCAGCAGCCAAAGGACAAGGGATAGTGGCTACACCTTC.

V gene TRBV13 combines with J gene TRBJ2-5, with 9 nucleotides matching TRBD1. The CDR3 runs 14 residues. The V gene end was trimmed by 5 bases and the J gene end by 2 bases; junction bases not matched to a gene: 3. Germline CDR1 and CDR2: PRHDT and FYEKMQ (reference sequence). This chain's CDR3 is CASSGGTGQETQYF. DNA of the CDR3: TGTGCCAGCAGCGGGGGGACAGGGCAAGAGACCCAGTACTTC. The full variable domain, completed using reference TRBV13 and TRBJ2-5, is AAGVIQSPRHLIKEKRETATLKCYPIPRHDTVYWYQQGPGQDPQFLISFYEKMQSDKGSIPDRFSAQQFSDYHSELNMSSLELGDSALYFCASSGGTGQETQYFGPGTRLLVL.

CDR3 protein: CASSVDGAPNTEAFF. The DNA of the CDR3 is TGTGCCAGCAGCGTAGATGGGGCTCCGAACACTGAAGCTTTCTTT. The chain combines TRBV9 with TRBJ1-1; a possible D gene is TRBD1 (5 bases). The CDR3 covers 15 residues. Germline loops: CDR1 SGDLS, CDR2 YYNGEE. Trimming left V 0 bases short and J 1 base short, with 10 bases between.

In its sample, this clone was seen once. The gene calls are TRBV5-4 and TRBJ2-5; 14 bases line up with TRBD2. CDR3 length: 18 residues. Germline V lookup: CDR1 SGHNT, CDR2 YYREEE (reference sequence). V lost 10 bases, J lost 1 base, and 15 bases stayed unmatched. The DNA for the CDR3 is TGTGCCTTACACCCCCCGGGACTAGCGGGAGACCGCCAAGAGACCCAGTACTTC. Encoded protein: CALHPPGLAGDRQETQYF.

The chain combines TRBV14 with TRBJ1-1; 7 bases map to TRBD1. Per germline, CDR1 SGHDN and CDR2 FVKESK. The CDR3 extends over 14 amino acids. The V segment lost 4 bases and the J segment 3 bases; nucleotides outside the gene matches: 5. For the CDR3, the DNA is TGTGCCAGCAGCCGAGAGGGGGCTCACACTGAAGCTTTCTTT. As protein: CASSREGAHTEAFF.

The chain has TRBV13 and TRBJ2-4, with TRBD1 as a possible D gene (5 bases). CDR1 and CDR2 from the germline V gene are PRHDT and FYEKMQ (reference sequence). The V end was cut by 6 bases, the J end by 8 bases, with 17 bases between. CDR3 size: 14 residues. The DNA for the CDR3 is TGTGCCAGCAGTAATCAGGGAATAGGGGACATTCAGTACTTC. Translating it yields CASSNQGIGDIQYF.

The gene calls are TRBV27 and TRBJ2-1; TRBD1 agrees at 8 bases. V trimming: 5 bases; J trimming: 3 bases; junction bases outside the gene matches: 9. Germline V lookup: CDR1 MNHEY, CDR2 SMNVEV (reference sequence). This CDR3 is 16 amino acids long. The CDR3 DNA sequence: TGTGCCAGCAGTCCGGAGGCGGGACAGGTCTACAATGAGCAGTTCTTC. It encodes CASSPEAGQVYNEQFF.

The chain recombines TRBV5-8 with TRBJ1-2; perhaps TRBD1 as D (6 bases). CDR3 length: 16 residues. V gave up 0 bases and J gave up 4 bases, with 16 bases separating them. CDR1 and CDR2 (germline): SGHTS, YDEGEE. Here the CDR3 DNA reads TGTGCCAGCAGCTTGGCCAACGGCAGGGGATTCTATGGCTACACCTTC. Protein sequence: CASSLANGRGFYGYTF. The full variable domain, with the rest looked up from reference TRBV5-8 and TRBJ1-2, is EAGVTQSPTHLIKTRGQQATLRCSPISGHTSVYWYQQALGLGLQFLLWYDEGEERNRGNFPPRFSGRQFPNYSSELNVNALELEDSALYLCASSLANGRGFYGYTFGSGTRLTVV.

In its sample, this clone was seen once. The chain uses TRBV2 and TRBJ1-1; D unresolved. The V end was cut by 5 bases, the J end by 12 bases, with 13 bases between. The CDR3 sequence is 11 residues long. CDR1 SNHLY and CDR2 FYNNEI come from the germline V gene. The CDR3 sequence is CASSYPPTSFF. DNA for the CDR3: TGTGCCAGCAGTTATCCGCCAACATCTTTCTTT.

This chain uses TRBV27 with TRBJ2-2, with a tentative D call TRBD2 (6 bases). The V end was cut by 4 bases, the J end by 7 bases, with 16 bases between. The CDR3 is 15 amino acids. CDR1 is MNHEY, CDR2 SMNVEV, per germline (reference sequence). For the CDR3, the DNA is TGTGCCAGCAGTTCTGACAGACCCGGGGGCGGGGAGCTGTTTTTT. It encodes CASSSDRPGGGELFF.